This TCR beta chain was sequenced in a study of blood T cell repertoires in COVID-19. Study in general: Researchers got acute and convalescent COVID-19 samples from the United States, Italy and Spain. PBMCs, B-cell-depleted T cells, or T cells were the source of the cDNA or gDNA that made up the material.

Per the original methods: Reference gene primer amplification gave nucleated cell count estimates. The data were produced by immunoSEQ multiplex PCR, yet TCRdb's version contains in-frame clones alone and is incomplete. V, J and clone size reflect that table, while D and trimming were determined from the DNA. The sample contains hundreds of thousands of clones, 80% to 90% of which appear only once. The sequence was collected from a woman under 30 with acute or convalescent COVID-19. The sequenced material came from peripheral blood.

The CDR3 reads CASSLGQTYSNQPQHF. CDR3 in DNA: TGTGCCAGCAGCTTAGGACAGACATATAGCAATCAGCCCCAGCATTTT. The chain employs TRBV7-2 and TRBJ1-5; TRBD1 is a possible D gene (5 bases). The CDR3 has 16 residues. Germline V gene sequence: CDR1 SGHTA, CDR2 FQGNSA. Trimming left V 1 base short and J 0 bases short, with 10 bases between.